This entry lists 15 T cell receptor beta chains sequenced from one sample in a study of T cell repertoires in cytomegalovirus infection. One entry per CDR3 protein results from TCRdb running MiXCR on the reads. The sample lists approximately 990,000 distinct CDR3 sequences; approximately 31% were seen once. These receptors' targets are unknown. Sequences were derived from cultured CD8+ T cells from PBMCs, sampled from culture after CMV antigen stimulation. These receptors came from a human donor in good health (CMV status not recorded). Some clones in this sample may be carry-over from other donors' samples.

As concerns this clonotype: A much bigger clone sits one base away, suggesting this may be a read error. This sequence joins TRBV6-1 and TRBJ2-1; 7 bases map to TRBD1. V gave up 4 bases and J gave up 5 bases; unmatched junction bases: 5. This CDR3 has 14 residues. Germline V gene lookup returns CDR1 MNHNS and CDR2 SASEGT. In nucleotides, the CDR3 is TGTGCCAGCAGTGTGGGACAGACCAACAATGAGCAGTTCTTC. It is translated as CASSVGQTNNEQFF.

The sample holds one count of this clonotype. The V gene is TRBV6-6, the J gene TRBJ1-2, with D perhaps TRBD1 (5 bases). The CDR3 has 12 residues. The germline V gene has CDR1 MNHNY and CDR2 SVGAGI (reference sequence). V shed 7 bases and J shed 7 bases, with 13 bases lying between them. CDR3: CASTGTDLGYTF. CDR3 nucleotide sequence: TGTGCCAGCACCGGGACGGATCTTGGCTACACCTTC.

The chain is built from TRBV5-6 and TRBJ1-5; tentatively, D is TRBD1 (6 bases). CDR1 SGHDT and CDR2 YYEEEE come from the germline V gene. This CDR3 spans 15 amino acids. With 4 bases removed from V and 0 bases from J, the gap between germline ends came to 11 bases. The CDR3: CASSHKGDSNQPQHF. CDR3 bases: TGTGCCAGCAGCCACAAGGGGGATAGCAATCAGCCCCAGCATTTT.

This clonotype was recorded a few times. The chain couples TRBV2 to TRBJ1-2; D ambiguous. This CDR3 region has 16 residues. Between the trimmed V and J ends, which lost 6 bases and 6 bases, there was a span of 23 bases. Germline V lookup: CDR1 SNHLY, CDR2 FYNNEI. The CDR3 reads CASRLKYPDPKDGYTF. The CDR3 DNA follows: TGTGCCAGCAGACTGAAGTATCCGGACCCCAAAGATGGCTACACCTTC.

This clonotype has more than one count but fewer than ten. The chain has TRBV7-9 and TRBJ2-3; D may be TRBD1 or TRBD2 (5 bases each). CDR1 and CDR2 from the germline V gene are SEHNR and FQNEAQ (reference sequence). There are 16 residues in the CDR3. Trimming took 5 bases from V and 4 from J, leaving 19 bases between them. The CDR3 coding sequence is TGTGCCAGCAGCCCCATATTCCGGGGCCCCCCAGATACGCAGTATTTT. Translating gives CASSPIFRGPPDTQYF. Combining the CDR3 with reference TRBV7-9 and TRBJ2-3 gives the whole variable domain DTGVSQNPRHKITKRGQNVTFRCDPISEHNRLYWYRQTLGQGPEFLTYFQNEAQLEKSRLLSDRFSAERPKGSFSTLEIQRTEQGDSAMYLCASSPIFRGPPDTQYFGPGTRLTVL.

This clonotype was counted between two and nine times. The V call is TRBV5-4, the J call TRBJ2-1; a weak D match, TRBD1 (6 bases). The CDR3 loop spans 15 amino acids. The germline V and J ends were trimmed by 3 bases and 3 bases, with 13 bases remaining between them. Germline CDR1 SGHNT, CDR2 YYREEE (reference sequence). CDR3 residues: CASSSTGSLYNEQFF. CDR3 coding DNA: TGTGCCAGCAGCTCTACAGGGAGCCTCTACAATGAGCAGTTCTTC.

This clonotype was picked up a small number of times. This chain links TRBV19 with TRBJ1-2; D gene uncertain. V lost 9 bases and J lost 7, with 12 bases in between. The CDR3 is 11 amino acids. CDR1 is LNHDA, CDR2 SQIVND, per germline (reference sequence). The CDR3 sequence: CASRSPLGYTF. The CDR3 nucleotides read TGTGCCAGCCGGTCCCCACTTGGCTACACCTTC.

This clonotype was counted many times. This sequence joins TRBV11-2 and TRBJ2-2; D possibly matches TRBD1 or TRBD2 (6 bases each). The CDR3 sequence is 15 residues long. In germline, CDR1 is SGHAT, CDR2 FQNNGV. V was trimmed by 1 base and J by 8 bases, leaving 14 bases between them. In nucleotides, the CDR3 is TGTGCCAGCAGCTTAGGAGGGGGGCCTGTGGGGGAGCTGTTTTTT. This sequence encodes CASSLGGGPVGELFF.

The V and J genes are TRBV6-1 and TRBJ1-1; D uncertain. CDR3 length: 10 amino acids. With 8 bases removed from V and 7 bases from J, the gap between germline ends came to 8 bases. Germline loops: CDR1 MNHNS, CDR2 SASEGT. The CDR3 nucleotides are TGTGCCAGCGGCCGTGTTGAAGCTTTCTTT. It translates to CASGRVEAFF.

This clonotype has a count of ten or more. At one boundary the junction diverges from the germline segment, which might be a read error. The rearrangement joins TRBV7-7 to TRBJ2-1; maybe TRBD2 (6 bases). The germline gives CDR1 SSHAT, CDR2 FNYEAQ (reference sequence). The CDR3 runs to 15 residues. The chain's CDR3 is CASSEGTLALDEQFF. CDR3 bases: TGTGCTAGCAGCGAGGGGACTCTTGCCTTGGATGAGCAGTTCTTC.

This clonotype was observed at least ten times. This rearrangement joins TRBV7-7 to TRBJ2-2; D uncertain. V shed 5 bases and J shed 7 bases, with 11 bases lying between them. Germline assignment: CDR1 SSHAT and CDR2 FNYEAQ (reference sequence). CDR3 length: 13 amino acids. This CDR3 is CASSPTPGGELFF. For the CDR3, the DNA is TGTGCCAGCAGCCCCACGCCAGGCGGGGAGCTGTTTTTT.

CDR3 DNA: TGTGCCAGCAGTTTAATGCAGACACCCTACGAGCAGTACTTC. Protein product: CASSLMQTPYEQYF. V and J are TRBV27 and TRBJ2-7; D is unresolved. Looked up from germline, CDR1 is MNHEY and CDR2 is SMNVEV (reference sequence). The CDR3 has 14 residues. The V and J ends lost 2 bases and 2 bases respectively, with 10 bases between them.

This clonotype was found a few times. The V and J genes are TRBV7-3 and TRBJ1-2, with 10 positions matching TRBD1. V dropped 6 bases and J dropped 8; count of bases not matched to a gene: 6. The CDR3 runs to 13 residues. The germline CDR1 and CDR2 sequences are SGHTA and FQGTGA. The CDR3 spells CASSYGTGVGYTF. CDR3 coding DNA: TGTGCCAGCAGTTACGGGACAGGGGTGGGCTACACCTTC.

The rearrangement uses TRBV27 and TRBJ2-1, with D tentatively TRBD1 or TRBD2 (5 bases each). The CDR3 covers 18 residues. Trimming shortened V by 5 bases and J by 6 bases, and 26 bases separated the two germline ends. Germline values: CDR1 MNHEY, CDR2 SMNVEV (reference sequence). CDR3 sequence: CASSLSGGLNLQSNEQFF. As DNA, the CDR3 is TGTGCCAGCAGTCTCAGTGGGGGTTTGAACCTACAGAGCAATGAGCAGTTCTTC.

In its sample, this clonotype was seen a few times. This chain links TRBV9 with TRBJ2-3; D possibly corresponds to TRBD1 (5 bases). The CDR3 totals 14 residues. V shed 0 bases and J shed 3 bases, with 8 bases lying between them. Germline CDR1 SGDLS, CDR2 YYNGEE. The CDR3 sequence: CASSVAQGTDTQYF. In DNA, the CDR3 is TGTGCCAGCAGCGTAGCTCAGGGAACAGATACGCAGTATTTT.